Each of the 10 T cell receptor beta chains below was sequenced from the same sample in a study of blood T cell repertoires in COVID-19. TCRdb's copy holds only in-frame clones and misses some; the assay was immunoSEQ multiplex PCR. The sample has 170,000 or so clones, around 89% seen once; the top ten hold 6.6%. The sequenced sample was PBMCs or T cells enriched from blood (not recorded which). The receptor set was obtained from a woman aged 45 to 65 who had recovered from COVID-19.

The chain uses TRBV7-9 and TRBJ1-2; 7 bases match TRBD1. Germline CDR1 and CDR2: SEHNR and FQNEAQ (reference sequence). CDR3 length equals 17 residues. Losses at the gene ends were 5 bases for V and 1 base for J; bases not matched to a gene: 13. In nucleotides, the CDR3 is TGTGCCAGCAGCGAGCACACGGGACAGCGACGTAACTATGGCTACACCTTC. Amino acid sequence: CASSEHTGQRRNYGYTF.

The chain couples TRBV19 to TRBJ2-7, with TRBD1 matching 9 bases. With 6 bases clipped from V and 1 base from J, the junction kept 7 bases outside the gene matches. The CDR3 is made up of 15 amino acids. The germline V gene has CDR1 LNHDA and CDR2 SQIVND (reference sequence). CDR3 amino acids: CASSGSGTGSYEQYF. CDR3 DNA sequence: TGTGCCAGTAGCGGAAGTGGGACAGGGTCCTACGAGCAGTACTTC.

The V and J genes are TRBV12-3 or TRBV12-4 and TRBJ2-7, with D possibly matching TRBD2 (7 bases). CDR3 size: 13 residues. V was cut by 5 bases and J by 3 bases, with 11 bases left in between. For the CDR3, the DNA is TGTGCCAGCAGTGAGGGGGGGGGCTACGAGCAGTACTTC. It translates to CASSEGGGYEQYF.

This chain connects TRBV29-1 to TRBJ1-1; maybe TRBD1 (6 bases). V dropped 5 bases and J dropped 3 bases, with 13 bases sitting between them. This CDR3 has 13 amino acids. Germline lookup yields CDR1 SQVTM and CDR2 ANQGSEA. The CDR3 DNA is TGCAGCGTTTCGACAGGCGCTTACACTGAAGCTTTCTTT. It translates to CSVSTGAYTEAFF. Looking up the rest from reference TRBV29-1 and TRBJ1-1 gives the full variable domain: SAVISQKPSRDICQRGTSLTIQCQVDSQVTMMFWYRQQPGQSLTLIATANQGSEATYESGFVIDKFPISRPNLTFSTLTVSNMSPEDSSIYLCSVSTGAYTEAFFGQGTRLTVV.

This clone was detected only once. This sequence joins TRBV6-5 and TRBJ1-5; D is possibly TRBD1 (6 bases). CDR3 length: 14 amino acids. Germline V gene data show CDR1 as MNHEY and CDR2 as SVGAGI. V dropped 6 bases and J dropped 5 bases, with 14 bases sitting between them. The CDR3, as DNA: TGTGCCAGCAGCCCGTACAGGGTTGATCAGCCCCAGCATTTT. This gives the protein CASSPYRVDQPQHF.

The genes are TRBV4-3 and TRBJ1-2; the match to TRBD1 covers 8 bases. The CDR3 covers 15 residues. V trimming: 1 base; J trimming: 5 bases; junction bases outside the gene matches: 6. Germline loops: CDR1 LGHNA, CDR2 YSLEER. In DNA, the CDR3 is TGCGCCAGCAGCCAAGCAAGTAACAGGGGGTATGGCTACACCTTC. Translating gives CASSQASNRGYGYTF.

The rearrangement uses TRBV4-1 and TRBJ1-6; 8 positions match TRBD1. Germline CDR1 MGHRA, CDR2 YSYEKL. The CDR3 length is 13 residues. The trim removed 4 bases at V and 10 bases at J, leaving 3 bases unmatched. The CDR3, as DNA: TGCGCCAGCAGCCTGGACAGGGAGTCACCCCTCCACTTT. It specifies CASSLDRESPLHF.

This rearrangement joins TRBV12-3 or TRBV12-4 to TRBJ1-1; no reliable D call. Trimming pared 5 bases from V and 5 bases from J, leaving 9 bases between. The CDR3 loop spans 12 amino acids. CDR3 coding DNA: TGTGCCAGCAGTCCCCCGGGGACTGAAGCTTTCTTT. This sequence encodes CASSPPGTEAFF.

This clone has only a few counts. The J gene is TRBJ1-2, the V gene TRBV19; unclear D gene. The CDR3 consists of 14 residues. The ends were cut back, 5 bases at V and 8 bases at J, with 18 bases in the middle. Per germline, CDR1 LNHDA and CDR2 SQIVND (reference sequence). The CDR3 bases are TGTGCCAGTAGTTTCGAGGGAGTAGTAGGGGGCTACACCTTC. Translation gives CASSFEGVVGGYTF.

The rearrangement links TRBV18 to TRBJ2-5; D perhaps matches TRBD1 (6 bases). This CDR3 is 15 amino acids long. The germline V gene encodes CDR1 KGHSH and CDR2 LQKENI. With 4 bases removed from V and 2 bases from J, the gap between germline ends came to 14 bases. The CDR3 loop reads CASSRDKVPQETQYF. CDR3 DNA: TGTGCCAGCTCACGGGACAAGGTCCCTCAAGAGACCCAGTACTTC.